The clone carrying this T cell receptor (beta chain) showed up just once. The source of the sample is a study of blood T cells in healthy people across ages. Germline-derived CDR1 and CDR2 are SGHTA and FQGTGA. Trimming took 4 bases from V and 4 from J, leaving 13 bases between them. CDR3 length: 14 residues. A sample-barcoded 5' primer and a J-beta primer mix were used in a second PCR of about 6 to 11 cycles. MiXCR, applied by TCRdb to the 5' RACE reads, yields one record per CDR3 protein. The data contain 1.2 million to 1.5 million distinct CDR3 sequences, 42% of them singletons. Material for sequencing was blood. The TCR originated in a woman between 18 and 30 years old in good health. The rearrangement joins TRBV7-3 to TRBJ1-1; D perhaps matches TRBD1 (6 bases). CDR3 sequence: CASSSKGGPTEAFF. The CDR3 bases are TGTGCCAGCAGCTCAAAAGGGGGGCCCACTGAAGCTTTCTTT.